The source of this T cell receptor beta chain is a study of technical replicates of blood from several donors. With 5 bases removed from V and 4 bases from J, the gap between germline ends came to 6 bases. Germline V CDR1 and CDR2: PRHDT, FYEKMQ (reference sequence). This CDR3 is built from 11 residues. Clones were sequenced by immunoSEQ multiplex PCR, and TCRdb holds only the in-frame ones, with some missing. Of about 73,000 clones listed, around 93% are singletons. The chain couples TRBV13 to TRBJ2-7; D may be TRBD2 (5 bases). The sequenced sample consisted of T cells isolated from PBMCs. The receptor comes from a human donor in good health. The CDR3 region has the DNA TGTGCCAGCAGCGAGGGATACGAGCAGTACTTC. It specifies CASSEGYEQYF.